Listed below are T cell receptor beta chains from one sample, sequenced in a study. One entry per CDR3 protein results from TCRdb running MiXCR on the 5' RACE reads. Counted here are tens of thousands of distinct CDR3 sequences, approximately 25% occurring once; the ten biggest clones make up 3.2%. Material: tumor-infiltrating naive CD4+ T cells sorted from the breast tumor. The receptors stem from a female donor with breast cancer. Each CDR3 is given with its conserved first and last residue. A D gene is named only where the DNA matches it firmly. Clone size, where shown, is once, few, many, or a class for clones that have expanded.

TRBV7-2	.	TRBJ2-5	.	CASSRGQETQYF	TGTGCCAGCAGTCGAGGGCAAGAGACCCAGTACTTC
TRBV27	.	TRBJ2-3	.	CASRWQRSTDTQYF	TGTGCCAGCAGATGGCAGCGAAGCACAGATACGCAGTATTTT
TRBV11-2	.	TRBJ2-5	.	CASSLDSNRWGETQYF	TGTGCCAGCAGCTTAGATTCGAACCGTTGGGGAGAGACCCAGTACTTC
TRBV19	TRBD1	TRBJ1-4	.	CASSMSWDSLNEKLFF	TGTGCCAGTAGTATGAGTTGGGACAGTCTTAATGAAAAACTGTTTTTT
TRBV5-6	TRBD2	TRBJ2-1	.	CASSSQAGGGDEQFF	TGTGCCAGCAGCTCCCAAGCGGGAGGGGGCGATGAGCAGTTCTTC
TRBV12-3/TRBV12-4	TRBD1	TRBJ1-1	few	CASSLGTVRWVNTEAFF	TGTGCCAGCAGTCTCGGGACAGTTAGGTGGGTGAACACTGAAGCTTTCTTT
TRBV5-1	.	TRBJ2-2	few	CASSFGENTGELFF	TGCGCCAGCAGCTTTGGGGAGAACACCGGGGAGCTGTTTTTT
TRBV4-1	.	TRBJ2-4	.	CASSQDMGAPGDIQYF	TGCGCCAGCAGCCAAGACATGGGCGCCCCTGGGGACATTCAGTACTTC
TRBV4-1	.	TRBJ1-6	.	CASSRRLGGRSSYNSPLHF	TGCGCCAGCAGCCGTCGCCTTGGGGGACGGAGCTCCTATAATTCACCCCTCCACTTT
TRBV6-5	.	TRBJ1-2	few	CASSYFYLRRIFYGYTF	TGTGCCAGCAGTTACTTTTATCTCCGTCGGATTTTCTATGGCTACACCTTC
TRBV5-1	TRBD2	TRBJ2-7	few	CAFWGGCFYEQYF	TGCGCCTTCTGGGGGGGGTGTTTCTACGAGCAGTACTTC
TRBV6-1	TRBD1	TRBJ2-7	.	CASKGGGTGVVEQYF	TGTGCCAGCAAAGGGGGGGGGACAGGGGTTGTCGAGCAGTACTTC
TRBV5-8	.	TRBJ2-3	.	CASSLAKLAGTDTQYF	TGTGCCAGCAGCTTGGCAAAGCTTGCGGGCACAGATACGCAGTATTTT
TRBV4-3	.	TRBJ2-3	.	CASSESRTAHTDTQYF	TGCGCCAGCAGCGAATCTCGGACAGCACACACAGATACGCAGTATTTT
TRBV9	TRBD1	TRBJ1-2	.	CASSAASDRGSDGYTF	TGTGCCAGCAGCGCCGCCTCGGACAGGGGAAGTGATGGCTACACCTTC
TRBV5-1	TRBD2	TRBJ2-5	many	CASSLAPSGIRQETQYF	TGCGCCAGCAGCTTGGCCCCTAGCGGGATTCGGCAAGAGACCCAGTACTTC
TRBV7-8	TRBD1	TRBJ1-2	.	CASSLDRGGYGCTF	TGTGCCAGCAGCCTAGACAGGGGTGGCTATGGCTGCACCTTC
TRBV29-1	TRBD1	TRBJ1-5	few	CSVSTGDQPQHF	TGCAGCGTTAGTACAGGGGATCAGCCCCAGCATTTT
TRBV5-1	TRBD1	TRBJ1-1	few	CASSLQGQSNTEAFF	TGCGCCAGCAGCTTGCAGGGACAGTCGAACACTGAAGCTTTCTTT
TRBV5-1	.	TRBJ2-2	.	CASSVDLAGELFF	TGCGCCAGCAGCGTCGACTTAGCCGGGGAGCTGTTTTTT
TRBV29-1	TRBD2	TRBJ2-1	.	CSVVLEGTSGNHEQFF	TGCAGCGTTGTCCTAGAAGGGACTAGCGGGAACCATGAGCAGTTCTTC
TRBV20-1	TRBD2	TRBJ2-1	.	CSAIPGTSGYNGQFF	TGCAGTGCTATCCCCGGGACTAGCGGTTACAATGGGCAGTTCTTC
TRBV10-1	.	TRBJ2-3	few	CASSESGKPLTQYF	TGCGCCAGCAGTGAGTCGGGGAAGCCCCTAACGCAGTATTTT
TRBV20-1	.	TRBJ2-7	.	CSARVGPRARVGFWEYF	TGCAGTGCTAGAGTAGGCCCAAGAGCGCGGGTCGGGTTTTGGGAGTACTTC
TRBV20-1	.	TRBJ2-3	many	CSAISRTSRTDTQYF	TGCAGTGCTATCAGTAGGACTTCCCGTACGGATACGCAGTATTTT
TRBV7-7	.	TRBJ2-2	.	CASSLAPGTGELFF	TGTGCTAGCAGCTTAGCGCCGGGCACCGGGGAGCTGTTTTTT
TRBV30	.	TRBJ1-1	few	CAWSVPPEAFF	TGTGCCTGGAGTGTACCCCCCGAAGCTTTCTTT
TRBV6-6	.	TRBJ1-5	few	CASSYSRDQPQHF	TGTGCCAGCAGTTACTCAAGGGATCAGCCCCAGCATTTT
TRBV5-5	.	TRBJ2-5	.	CASTWAQGGSETQYF	TGTGCCAGCACCTGGGCCCAGGGCGGGTCAGAGACCCAGTACTTC
TRBV6-1	.	TRBJ1-2	.	CASRQQAYYGYTF	TGTGCCAGCAGGCAACAGGCCTACTATGGCTACACCTTC
TRBV6-5	.	TRBJ2-7	.	CASSYGDGDTYEQYF	TGTGCCAGCAGTTACGGGGACGGAGACACTTACGAGCAGTACTTC
TRBV7-9	.	TRBJ1-2	.	CASSRSGQGGDGYTF	TGTGCCAGCAGCCGTTCGGGTCAGGGAGGGGACGGCTACACCTTC
TRBV4-1	.	TRBJ2-4	few	CASSQTQGKNIQYF	TGCGCCAGCAGCCAAACCCAGGGGAAAAACATTCAGTACTTC
TRBV29-1	.	TRBJ2-7	.	CSVEGSGHEQYF	TGCAGCGTTGAAGGTTCAGGGCACGAGCAGTACTTC
TRBV5-1	.	TRBJ1-1	many	CASSFGGDTEAFF	TGCGCCAGCAGCTTCGGGGGAGACACTGAAGCTTTCTTT
TRBV12-3/TRBV12-4	TRBD1	TRBJ1-1	.	CASSQTGPNTEAFF	TGTGCCAGCAGTCAGACAGGGCCCAACACTGAAGCTTTCTTT
TRBV6-1	.	TRBJ2-3	few	CASRAGSDTQYF	TGTGCCAGCAGGGCGGGGTCGGATACGCAGTATTTT
TRBV4-1	.	TRBJ1-2	.	CASSQERRREGVDYGYTF	TGCGCCAGCAGCCAAGAAAGGAGAAGGGAGGGGGTTGACTATGGCTACACCTTC
TRBV5-1	TRBD1	TRBJ1-2	many	CASSFTGDSYYGYTF	TGCGCCAGCAGCTTTACAGGGGATAGTTACTATGGCTACACCTTC
TRBV20-1	TRBD2	TRBJ2-1	few	CSARVSGGASYNEQFF	TGCAGTGCTAGAGTCTCGGGAGGTGCTTCCTACAATGAGCAGTTCTTC
TRBV28	.	TRBJ1-5	.	CASSTPGSPVRQHF	TGTGCCAGCAGTACCCCAGGGTCCCCTGTGCGCCAGCATTTT
TRBV6-6	.	TRBJ1-1	few	CASNPYLGGNTEAFF	TGTGCCAGCAACCCTTACTTGGGGGGGAACACTGAAGCTTTCTTT
TRBV7-2	.	TRBJ2-2	.	CASRGHTNTGELFF	TGTGCCAGCAGGGGACATACGAACACCGGGGAGCTGTTTTTT
TRBV7-9	.	TRBJ2-2	.	CASRPGRGITGELFF	TGTGCCAGCAGACCCGGACGGGGAATAACCGGGGAGCTGTTTTTT
TRBV4-2	.	TRBJ1-4	.	CASSQTGLFNEKLFF	TGTGCCAGCAGCCAAACAGGGCTTTTTAATGAAAAACTGTTTTTT
TRBV5-1	.	TRBJ1-2	few	CASSLAGRGGYTF	TGCGCCAGCAGCTTGGCCGGTAGGGGTGGCTACACCTTC
TRBV12-5	TRBD2	TRBJ2-1	.	CASGFPGTSGIIAQFF	TGTGCTAGTGGTTTCCCCGGGACTAGCGGGATTATCGCCCAGTTCTTC
TRBV12-3/TRBV12-4	TRBD1	TRBJ1-2	once	CASSWTGGSYGYTF	TGTGCCAGCAGTTGGACAGGGGGGTCGTATGGCTACACCTTC
TRBV20-1	TRBD2	TRBJ2-7	.	CSARGAGAPGEQYF	TGCAGTGCTAGGGGAGCGGGGGCCCCCGGCGAGCAGTACTTC
TRBV2	TRBD1	TRBJ1-5	.	CASRDLTGTYSNQPQHF	TGTGCCAGCCGGGACCTGACAGGGACTTATAGCAATCAGCCCCAGCATTTT
TRBV20-1	.	TRBJ1-1	.	CSAKPGHGTEAFF	TGCAGTGCTAAGCCAGGGCATGGCACTGAAGCTTTCTTT
TRBV7-7	.	TRBJ1-5	few	CASSLGHNQPQHF	TGTGCTAGCAGCTTGGGACACAATCAGCCCCAGCATTTT
TRBV6-2/TRBV6-3	.	TRBJ1-2	once	CASSPDRLYGYTF	TGTGCCAGCAGCCCAGACAGGCTCTATGGCTACACCTTC
TRBV5-1	TRBD2	TRBJ2-7	.	CASSLASGGPYEQYF	TGCGCCAGCAGCTTGGCGTCGGGGGGGCCTTACGAGCAGTACTTC